Detailed here is one TCR beta chain. Its antigen is currently unknown. Germline values: CDR1 SGHTA, CDR2 FQGNSA. The V end lost 4 bases, the J end lost 6 bases, and 12 bases lay between the germline ends. This CDR3 is 14 amino acids long. The data are from a study of Ad26.COV2.S vaccination and SARS-CoV-2 variants. Study observations and caveats: The analyses of TCR breadth and depth may have understated the size of total T cell responses.

The treatment: around 19 received Ad26.COV2.S at low or high dose, single or two shots; five or six received placebo; per-sample allocation not given. All samples were drawn on day 63, counting from the first vaccine or placebo injection. Sequencing was performed with immunoSEQ multiplex PCR; in TCRdb, only in-frame clones are kept and a portion is missing. The sample includes approximately 460,000 clones, about 89% of them seen just once. The rearrangement uses TRBV7-2 and TRBJ1-4; possibly TRBD1 for D (5 bases). Sample: peripheral blood, taken in a trial of Ad26.COV2.S vaccine versus placebo. The TCR sequence derives from a person between 18 and 60 years old who received the Ad26.COV2.S COVID-19 vaccine or a placebo. DNA for the CDR3: TGTGCCAGCAGCTCATGGGGGTCGGATGAAAAACTGTTTTTT. Encoded protein: CASSSWGSDEKLFF.